Shown below are 27 T cell receptor beta chains from a single sample sequenced in a study of blood T cells in healthy people across ages. Then a second PCR, running about 6 to 11 cycles, was carried out with a sample-barcoded 5' primer and a J-beta primer mix. Each CDR3 protein gets one entry after TCRdb re-called the 5' RACE reads with MiXCR. There are 650,000 to 800,000 distinct CDR3 sequences in the sample; 40% to 50% occur only once, and about 19% lies in the top ten. Sequencing was performed on blood. The receptors stem from a man aged 55 to 70 in good health.

This clonotype showed up just a few times. The J gene is TRBJ2-1, the V gene TRBV10-3; TRBD1 matches at 8 bases. CDR1 and CDR2 from the germline V gene are ENHRY and SYGVKD. The CDR3 covers 16 residues. V gave up 2 bases and J gave up 2 bases; unmatched junction bases: 5. DNA for the CDR3: TGTGCCATCAGTGAGCCAGGACAGGGAACCTACAATGAGCAGTTCTTC. Its protein product is CAISEPGQGTYNEQFF.

The chain combines TRBV7-9 with TRBJ2-3, with a weak D call TRBD1 (6 bases). The germline gives CDR1 SEHNR, CDR2 FQNEAQ (reference sequence). The CDR3 sequence is 13 residues long. The chain's CDR3 is CVTPGTTTDTQYF. CDR3 sequence (DNA): TGTGTCACACCCGGGACAACCACAGATACGCAGTATTTT.

This clonotype was found a few times. This chain joins TRBV24-1 and TRBJ2-3; maybe TRBD2 (5 bases). Trimming took off 4 bases at V and 0 bases at J, with 10 bases between the two ends. CDR3 length: 15 amino acids. In germline, CDR1 is KGHDR, CDR2 SFDVKD. The CDR3 DNA follows: TGTGCCACCAGTGAGGGAGACAAGAGCACAGATACGCAGTATTTT. Encoded protein: CATSEGDKSTDTQYF.

The V gene is TRBV20-1, the J gene TRBJ2-7, with D unresolved. V was shortened by 3 bases and J by 7 bases, with 22 bases between the two germline ends. Germline assignment: CDR1 DFQATT and CDR2 SNEGSKA (reference sequence). The CDR3 has 15 amino acids. The CDR3: CSASLGWNRYNEQYF. DNA of the CDR3: TGCAGTGCTAGTTTAGGGTGGAACAGATACAATGAGCAGTACTTC.

This clonotype was recorded many times. The V call is TRBV9, the J call TRBJ2-7, with D possibly being TRBD1 (6 bases). Germline V gives CDR1 SGDLS, CDR2 YYNGEE. This CDR3 is 14 amino acids long. Trimming took off 4 bases at V and 1 base at J, with 12 bases between the two ends. The CDR3 loop reads CASSPGQHSYEQYF. The DNA for the CDR3 is TGTGCCAGCAGCCCGGGACAACATTCCTACGAGCAGTACTTC. The whole variable domain, remainder taken from reference TRBV9 and TRBJ2-7, is DSGVTQTPKHLITATGQRVTLRCSPRSGDLSVYWYQQSLDQGLQFLIQYYNGEERAKGNILERFSAQQFPDLHSELNLSSLELGDSALYFCASSPGQHSYEQYFGPGTRLTVT.

A few counts support this clonotype. The rearrangement links TRBV12-5 to TRBJ2-7, with 13 bases lining up with TRBD2. The CDR3 runs to 18 residues. Germline loops: CDR1 LGHNT, CDR2 FRNRAP. V shed 1 base and J 4 bases; nucleotides not matched to a gene: 10. In DNA form, the CDR3 reads TGTGCTAGTGGTTTGGCCGGGACTAGCGGGGTTGGCTATTACGAGCAGTACTTC. Its translation is CASGLAGTSGVGYYEQYF.

This clonotype was picked up a small number of times. The chain carries TRBV4-3 and TRBJ2-1; D is unresolved. CDR1 LGHNA and CDR2 YSLEER come from the germline V gene. This CDR3 contains 13 residues. Trimming removed 4 bases from V and 7 bases from J, with 11 bases in between. The CDR3 sequence: CASSRSKGNEQFF. The CDR3 nucleotides are TGCGCCAGCAGCCGCTCGAAGGGAAATGAGCAGTTCTTC.

The CDR3 is CASSYGYTF. The CDR3 region has the DNA TGTGCCAGCAGTTACGGCTACACCTTC. V is TRBV6-5 and J is TRBJ1-2; D is uncertain. Trimming took 2 bases from V and 8 from J, leaving 0 bases between them. The CDR3 is made up of 9 amino acids. Germline V lookup: CDR1 MNHEY, CDR2 SVGAGI.

This clonotype was seen a handful of times. The rearrangement uses TRBV7-8 and TRBJ2-7, with D unclear. The CDR3 sequence is 14 residues long. V was shortened by 1 base and J by 2 bases, with 9 bases between the two germline ends. From germline, CDR1 is SGHVS and CDR2 FQNEAQ. The CDR3 DNA follows: TGTGCCAGCAGCTTAGGACCGACCCCCTACGAGCAGTACTTC. As protein: CASSLGPTPYEQYF.

The CDR3 protein is CASSQTAANGGTDTQYF. In nucleotides, the CDR3 is TGTGCCAGCTCCCAAACGGCAGCCAACGGAGGCACAGATACGCAGTATTTT. V usage is TRBV18 and J usage is TRBJ2-3; D gene unclear. V was cut by 6 bases and J by 1 base, with 20 bases left in between. This CDR3 has 17 amino acids. The germline V gene encodes CDR1 KGHSH and CDR2 LQKENI. Complete variable domain (other parts from reference TRBV18 and TRBJ2-3): NAGVMQNPRHLVRRRGQEARLRCSPMKGHSHVYWYRQLPEEGLKFMVYLQKENIIDESGMPKERFSAEFPKEGPSILRIQQVVRGDSAAYFCASSQTAANGGTDTQYFGPGTRLTVL.

V and J are TRBV20-1 and TRBJ2-1; TRBD2 might be the D (6 bases). Germline CDR1 is DFQATT and CDR2 is SNEGSKA (reference sequence). Deletions cut 5 bases from V and 1 base from J, with 12 bases between. This CDR3 region has 14 residues. The CDR3 DNA follows: TGCAGTGCTCTAAGCGGGTCATCCTACAATGAGCAGTTCTTC. This encodes CSALSGSSYNEQFF.

This rearrangement joins TRBV29-1 to TRBJ2-7; unclear D gene. From germline, CDR1 is SQVTM and CDR2 ANQGSEA. There are 11 residues in the CDR3. CDR3 nucleotides: TGCAACGTCGCCCTGAACTACGAGCAGTACTTC. This codes for CNVALNYEQYF.

The V call is TRBV20-1, the J call TRBJ2-1; D is possibly TRBD2 (6 bases). Per germline, CDR1 DFQATT and CDR2 SNEGSKA (reference sequence). The ends were cut back, 4 bases at V and 6 bases at J, with 22 bases in the middle. The CDR3 contains 16 residues. CDR3 region: CSATPTGVPWGNEQFF. DNA of the CDR3: TGCAGTGCTACCCCCACGGGAGTTCCCTGGGGCAATGAGCAGTTCTTC.

A few counts support this clonotype. J is TRBJ2-7 and V is TRBV6-1; TRBD2 might be the D (5 bases). This CDR3 region has 13 residues. Germline CDR1 and CDR2: MNHNS and SASEGT. V was cut by 0 bases and J by 3 bases, with 6 bases left in between. CDR3 bases: TGTGCCAGCAGTGAAGCGACTATCTACGAGCAGTACTTC. Protein product: CASSEATIYEQYF.

This clonotype was seen only a few times. V gene TRBV11-1 combines with J gene TRBJ2-1; perhaps TRBD1 as D (6 bases). The germline CDR1 and CDR2 sequences are SGHAT and FQDESV (reference sequence). Between the trimmed V and J ends, which lost 4 bases and 3 bases, there was a span of 16 bases. This CDR3 has 16 amino acids. CDR3 amino acids: CASSSREGVLYNEQFF. The DNA for the CDR3 is TGTGCCAGCAGCTCAAGAGAGGGGGTACTCTACAATGAGCAGTTCTTC.

This clonotype was seen repeatedly, ten times or more. The genes are TRBV5-1 and TRBJ2-7, with unresolved D. From germline, CDR1 is SGHRS and CDR2 YFSETQ. CDR3 length: 13 residues. V was cut by 3 bases and J by 3 bases, with 10 bases left in between. The CDR3 protein is CASSSGAGYEQYF. CDR3 nucleotides: TGCGCCAGCAGCTCCGGAGCAGGCTACGAGCAGTACTTC.

This clonotype was counted a few times. The rearrangement uses TRBV9 and TRBJ1-6; D may be TRBD1 (6 bases). Trimming cost V 4 bases and J 4 bases, with 18 bases left between them. CDR3 length: 17 amino acids. Germline values: CDR1 SGDLS, CDR2 YYNGEE. As DNA, the CDR3 is TGTGCCAGCAGCCCTTACAGGGAGGTGGGGTATAATTCACCCCTCCACTTT. This translates into CASSPYREVGYNSPLHF.

The chain carries TRBV9 and TRBJ2-5; the D gene could be TRBD1 or TRBD2 (5 bases each). The V end was cut by 0 bases, the J end by 0 bases, with 9 bases between. The germline V gene has CDR1 SGDLS and CDR2 YYNGEE. The CDR3 is 15 amino acids. CDR3 nucleotide sequence: TGTGCCAGCAGCGTAGGCTGGGGACACCAAGAGACCCAGTACTTC. Residues: CASSVGWGHQETQYF. Full variable domain (missing parts from reference TRBV9 and TRBJ2-5): DSGVTQTPKHLITATGQRVTLRCSPRSGDLSVYWYQQSLDQGLQFLIQYYNGEERAKGNILERFSAQQFPDLHSELNLSSLELGDSALYFCASSVGWGHQETQYFGPGTRLLVL.

The V call is TRBV4-3, the J call TRBJ2-1; D is unclear. V was trimmed by 0 bases and J by 7 bases, leaving 10 bases between them. The germline CDR1 and CDR2 sequences are LGHNA and YSLEER. This CDR3 spans 14 amino acids. CDR3 amino acids: CASSQDPDRNEQFF. The CDR3 nucleotides are TGCGCCAGCAGCCAAGATCCCGACCGGAATGAGCAGTTCTTC.

About this clonotype itself: Being one base from a much bigger clone, this may be a read error. The chain couples TRBV6-6 to TRBJ2-4; D is possibly TRBD1 (6 bases). There are 16 residues in the CDR3. Germline V gene data show CDR1 as MNHNY and CDR2 as SVGAGI (reference sequence). CDR3 loop: CASSPNRDLTKNSQYF. The CDR3 region has the DNA TGTGCCAGCAGCCCTAACAGGGATCTTACCAAAAACAGTCAGTACTTC.

The chain joins TRBV20-1 to TRBJ2-2, with D perhaps assigned TRBD1 or TRBD2 (6 bases each). This CDR3 contains 17 residues. Germline values: CDR1 DFQATT, CDR2 SNEGSKA (reference sequence). V lost 6 bases and J 3 bases, leaving 23 bases between the germline ends. This chain's CDR3 is CSAPKAGGGIDTGELFF. CDR3 nucleotides: TGCAGTGCCCCAAAGGCCGGGGGCGGAATTGACACCGGGGAGCTGTTTTTT.

This clonotype was counted many times. The V and J genes are TRBV7-3 and TRBJ1-5; no definite D call. Germline V gene lookup returns CDR1 SGHTA and CDR2 FQGTGA. This CDR3 contains 17 residues. V lost 4 bases and J 3 bases, leaving 19 bases between the germline ends. The CDR3 reads CASSSPLHSTFNQPQHF. The DNA for the CDR3 is TGTGCCAGCAGCTCCCCCCTCCACAGTACTTTCAATCAGCCCCAGCATTTT.

The chain employs TRBV7-9 and TRBJ1-1; D is uncertain. CDR3 length equals 15 residues. Germline V gene lookup returns CDR1 SEHNR and CDR2 FQNEAQ (reference sequence). V dropped 4 bases and J dropped 5 bases, with 17 bases sitting between them. The CDR3 loop reads CASSSSGRVGTEAFF. CDR3 in DNA: TGTGCCAGCAGCTCTTCCGGGCGCGTAGGAACTGAAGCTTTCTTT.

J is TRBJ1-2 and V is TRBV12-3 or TRBV12-4, with D possibly being TRBD1 (6 bases). Trimming stripped 8 bases from V and 4 bases from J, with 14 bases between. CDR3 length: 13 amino acids. For the CDR3, the DNA is TGTGCCAGCGGGCCGGGGGCGTCCTATGGCTACACCTTC. Its protein is CASGPGASYGYTF.

V and J are TRBV27 and TRBJ1-1; D is perhaps TRBD1 (6 bases). Trimming removed 7 bases from V and 1 base from J, with 25 bases in between. The germline gives CDR1 MNHEY, CDR2 SMNVEV (reference sequence). This CDR3 contains 18 residues. CDR3 nucleotides: TGTGCCAGCATCCTCACGTCCGGACAGAGAAACCCGAACACTGAAGCTTTCTTT. Its translation is CASILTSGQRNPNTEAFF.

This clonotype has more than one count but fewer than ten. The rearrangement links TRBV6-2 or TRBV6-3 to TRBJ1-2; D uncertain. Germline assignment: CDR1 MNHEY and CDR2 SVGEGT. Trimming left V 4 bases short and J 3 bases short, with 9 bases between. CDR3 length: 13 amino acids. CDR3 nucleotide sequence: TGTGCCAGCAGTTCGGGGATTTACTATGGCTACACCTTC. It is translated as CASSSGIYYGYTF.

The chain has TRBV6-5 and TRBJ1-2; 9 nucleotides match TRBD1. This CDR3 spans 14 amino acids. Germline CDR1 reads MNHEY; CDR2 reads SVGAGI. Trimming removed 6 bases from V and 10 bases from J; junction bases left unmatched: 12. CDR3 in amino acids: CASSRGDRVGFYTF. CDR3 nucleotide sequence: TGTGCCAGCAGCCGGGGGGACAGGGTCGGTTTCTACACCTTC.